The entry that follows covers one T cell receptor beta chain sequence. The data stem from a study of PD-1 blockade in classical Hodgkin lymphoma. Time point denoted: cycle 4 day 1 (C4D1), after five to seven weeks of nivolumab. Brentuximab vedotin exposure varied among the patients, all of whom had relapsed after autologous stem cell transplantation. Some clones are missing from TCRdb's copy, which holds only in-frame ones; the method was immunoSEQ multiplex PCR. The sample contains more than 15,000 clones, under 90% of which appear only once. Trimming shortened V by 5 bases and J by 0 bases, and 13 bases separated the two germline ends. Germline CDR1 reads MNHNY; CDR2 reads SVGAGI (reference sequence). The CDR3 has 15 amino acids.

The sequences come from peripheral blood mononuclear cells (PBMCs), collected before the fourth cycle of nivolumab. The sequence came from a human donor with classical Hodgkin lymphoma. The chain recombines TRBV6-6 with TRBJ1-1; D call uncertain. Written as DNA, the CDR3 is TGTGCCAGCAGTCCCAATGGAGTGATGAACACTGAAGCTTTCTTT. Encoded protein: CASSPNGVMNTEAFF.